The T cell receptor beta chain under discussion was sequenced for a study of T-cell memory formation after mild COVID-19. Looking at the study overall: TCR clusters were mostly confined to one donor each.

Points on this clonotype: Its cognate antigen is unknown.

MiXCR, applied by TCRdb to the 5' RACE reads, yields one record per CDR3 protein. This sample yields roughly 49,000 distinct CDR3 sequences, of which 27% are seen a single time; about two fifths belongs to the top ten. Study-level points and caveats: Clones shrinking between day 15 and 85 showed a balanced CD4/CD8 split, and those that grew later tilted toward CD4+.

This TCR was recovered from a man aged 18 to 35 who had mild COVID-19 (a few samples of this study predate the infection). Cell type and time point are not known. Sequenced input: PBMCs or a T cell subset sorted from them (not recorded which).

CDR3 DNA: TGTGCCAGTACAACTAGCGGGGGGCCCGGAGATACGCAGTATTTT. This gives the protein CASTTSGGPGDTQYF. J is TRBJ2-3 and V is TRBV7-3; 12 nucleotides match TRBD2. Per the germline V gene, CDR1 is SGHTA and CDR2 is FQGTGA. CDR3 length equals 15 residues. The junction had 9 bases not matched to a gene; V was cut back by 9 bases and J by 5 bases.